Each of the 27 T cell receptor beta chains below was sequenced from the same sample in a study of blood T cell repertoires in COVID-19. TCRdb's table, derived via immunoSEQ multiplex PCR, lists solely in-frame clones and lacks some. The repertoire consists of some 300,000 clones, with roughly 87% occurring once and the leading ten covering about 2%. Sequencing used peripheral blood. The receptor source for this set is a man aged 18 to 30 with active or convalescent COVID-19.

This sequence joins TRBV5-1 and TRBJ1-4, with unresolved D. Germline CDR1 is SGHRS and CDR2 is YFSETQ. Trimming removed 4 bases from V and 7 bases from J, with 11 bases in between. This CDR3 comprises 13 residues. The CDR3 loop reads CASSPPGSEKLFF. CDR3 sequence (DNA): TGCGCCAGCAGCCCTCCCGGGAGTGAAAAACTGTTTTTT.

The CDR3 nucleotides are TGTGCCAGCTCACCGTCCGGGACAGGGCGCGAGCAGTACTTC. This codes for CASSPSGTGREQYF. The chain recombines TRBV18 with TRBJ2-7, with 9 bases identical to TRBD1. The CDR3 contains 14 residues. Trimming cost V 3 bases and J 6 bases; bases outside gene matches: 6. Germline values: CDR1 KGHSH, CDR2 LQKENI.

The J gene is TRBJ1-3, the V gene TRBV10-3, with D unclear. Trimming shortened V by 8 bases and J by 0 bases, and 14 bases separated the two germline ends. Germline V gene sequence: CDR1 ENHRY, CDR2 SYGVKD. This CDR3 has 15 amino acids. CDR3 protein: CAIGGEGLSGNTIYF. In DNA form, the CDR3 reads TGTGCCATCGGTGGAGAGGGCCTCTCTGGAAACACCATATATTTT.

J is TRBJ1-1 and V is TRBV5-4; 7 bases line up with TRBD1. With 0 bases clipped from V and 1 base from J, the junction kept 3 bases outside the gene matches. The CDR3 covers 15 residues. Germline V gene lookup returns CDR1 SGHNT and CDR2 YYREEE (reference sequence). CDR3 nucleotide sequence: TGTGCCAGCAGCTTGGCAGGGACAGCGAACACTGAAGCTTTCTTT. Protein product: CASSLAGTANTEAFF.

V gene TRBV5-1 combines with J gene TRBJ2-1; D not resolved. Germline V gene sequence: CDR1 SGHRS, CDR2 YFSETQ. The CDR3 extends over 12 amino acids. The V end lost 4 bases, the J end lost 6 bases, and 8 bases lay between the germline ends. CDR3 coding DNA: TGCGCCAGCAGCGTGAATAGCAATGAGCAGTTCTTC. Translated, it gives CASSVNSNEQFF.

The chain carries TRBV18 and TRBJ2-7; TRBD1 aligns across 7 bases. In germline, CDR1 is KGHSH, CDR2 LQKENI. With 6 bases clipped from V and 0 bases from J, the junction kept 5 bases outside the gene matches. There are 14 residues in the CDR3. CDR3 residues: CASSDRDSSYEQYF. Written as DNA, the CDR3 is TGTGCCAGCTCCGACCGGGACAGCTCCTACGAGCAGTACTTC.

The chain uses TRBV7-2 and TRBJ2-5; 8 nucleotides match TRBD2. The V and J ends lost 4 bases and 3 bases, in that order; junction bases with no gene match: 4. The CDR3 length is 14 residues. CDR1 is SGHTA and CDR2 is FQGNSA in the germline V gene. The CDR3 DNA is TGTGCCAGCAGCTACGGGGGGGCCAAAGAGACCCAGTACTTC. Translation: CASSYGGAKETQYF.

The sample holds one count of this clone. The chain couples TRBV27 to TRBJ2-1, with D possibly matching TRBD1 (5 bases). The CDR3 runs 13 residues. Germline loops: CDR1 MNHEY, CDR2 SMNVEV (reference sequence). Trimming removed 3 bases at V and 6 bases at J, with 9 bases between. The CDR3 DNA is TGTGCCAGCAGTTTGGTTCAGGGCAATGAGCAGTTCTTC. Its protein is CASSLVQGNEQFF.

This sequence joins TRBV7-9 and TRBJ2-7, with D unclear. Germline values: CDR1 SEHNR, CDR2 FQNEAQ (reference sequence). CDR3 length equals 14 residues. The V and J ends lost 1 base and 4 bases respectively, with 11 bases between them. CDR3 DNA: TGTGCCAGCAGCTTAGGACTGGCGGAATACGAGCAGTACTTC. The encoded protein is CASSLGLAEYEQYF.

The chain is built from TRBV4-1 and TRBJ1-5, with 11 bases lining up with TRBD1. Germline values: CDR1 MGHRA, CDR2 YSYEKL. V lost 1 base to trimming and J lost 6 bases; unmatched junction nucleotides: 5. This CDR3 has 16 amino acids. The CDR3 region is CASSQGTGGPGQPQHF. CDR3 in DNA: TGCGCCAGCAGCCAAGGGACAGGGGGCCCCGGTCAGCCCCAGCATTTT.

The chain links TRBV6-2 or TRBV6-3 to TRBJ2-2, with TRBD1 matching 10 bases. In germline, CDR1 is MNHEY, CDR2 SVGEGT. This CDR3 comprises 17 residues. V shed 5 bases, J shed 7 bases, and the junction held 13 bases outside the gene matches. The CDR3 sequence is CASSTGPGQGQGGELFF. DNA of the CDR3: TGTGCCAGCAGTACGGGTCCGGGACAGGGGCAAGGCGGGGAGCTGTTTTTT.

This sequence joins TRBV5-1 and TRBJ1-2; D gene ambiguous. The V end was cut by 0 bases, the J end by 2 bases, with 14 bases between. The CDR3 runs 16 residues. The germline V gene encodes CDR1 SGHRS and CDR2 YFSETQ. The CDR3 sequence: CASSLDVRTPNYGYTF. The CDR3 DNA sequence: TGCGCCAGCAGCTTGGATGTTCGGACTCCAAACTATGGCTACACCTTC.

The J gene is TRBJ2-3, the V gene TRBV7-9, with D maybe TRBD1 (8 bases). CDR3 length equals 15 residues. Trimming took 5 bases from V and 2 from J, leaving 14 bases between them. The V gene's germline CDR1 is SEHNR and CDR2 FQNEAQ (reference sequence). The CDR3 DNA reads as TGTGCCAGCAGCATACAGGGGGGGGACACAGATACGCAGTATTTT. It translates to CASSIQGGDTDTQYF.

The gene calls are TRBV9 and TRBJ1-1; 8 positions agree with TRBD1. Germline trimming cut 7 bases from V and 6 bases from J; bases unmatched to any gene: 5. This CDR3 is built from 12 residues. Germline V lookup: CDR1 SGDLS, CDR2 YYNGEE. CDR3 in amino acids: CASGQGGSEAFF. The DNA of the CDR3 is TGTGCCAGCGGACAGGGAGGCTCTGAAGCTTTCTTT.

This chain uses TRBV19 with TRBJ1-1; 9 nucleotides match TRBD1. CDR1 is LNHDA, CDR2 SQIVND, per germline (reference sequence). The J segment lost 1 base and the V segment lost 10 bases, leaving 10 bases of the junction unmatched. There are 15 residues in the CDR3. Here the CDR3 reads CATMDRGSANTEAFF. CDR3 coding DNA: TGTGCCACCATGGACAGGGGAAGTGCGAACACTGAAGCTTTCTTT. Drawing the rest from reference TRBV19 and TRBJ1-1, the complete variable domain is DGGITQSPKYLFRKEGQNVTLSCEQNLNHDAMYWYRQDPGQGLRLIYYSQIVNDFQKGDIAEGYSVSREKKESFPLTVTSAQKNPTAFYLCATMDRGSANTEAFFGQGTRLTVV.

The chain combines TRBV4-1 with TRBJ2-5, with TRBD2 matching over 10 bases. CDR3 size: 17 residues. Germline V gene lookup returns CDR1 MGHRA and CDR2 YSYEKL. J was trimmed by 2 bases and V by 2 bases; bases with no gene match: 8. The CDR3 is CASSQTPWTSGQETQYF. CDR3 DNA: TGCGCCAGCAGCCAAACCCCCTGGACTAGCGGACAAGAGACCCAGTACTTC.

This clone has just one count. This chain links TRBV24-1 with TRBJ2-2; the match to TRBD2 covers 8 bases. The germline V gene encodes CDR1 KGHDR and CDR2 SFDVKD. CDR3 length: 15 amino acids. Unmatched junction bases numbered 12, after V lost 12 bases and J lost 4 bases. CDR3 amino acids: CASNTGTRPTGELFF. The CDR3, as DNA: TGTGCCTCCAATACCGGGACTAGACCCACCGGGGAGCTGTTTTTT.

The gene calls are TRBV7-2 and TRBJ1-1; D might be TRBD1 (6 bases). This CDR3 is built from 13 residues. Trimming took off 4 bases at V and 9 bases at J, with 15 bases between the two ends. The germline V gene encodes CDR1 SGHTA and CDR2 FQGNSA. The CDR3 protein is CASSSTGLAKAFF. The CDR3 coding sequence is TGTGCCAGCAGCTCGACAGGACTCGCCAAAGCTTTCTTT.

CDR3 amino acids: CASSSRLPPDTQYF. CDR3 sequence (DNA): TGTGCCAGCAGCTCCCGACTCCCCCCAGATACGCAGTATTTT. This sequence joins TRBV9 and TRBJ2-3; D uncertain. V lost 4 bases to trimming and J lost 4 bases, with 13 bases between them. The CDR3 covers 14 residues. CDR1 SGDLS and CDR2 YYNGEE come from the germline V gene.

The genes are TRBV20-1 and TRBJ2-5; a weak D match, TRBD1 (6 bases). The CDR3 spans 11 residues. CDR1 is DFQATT, CDR2 SNEGSKA, per germline (reference sequence). The ends were cut back, 2 bases at V and 7 bases at J, with 8 bases in the middle. This chain's CDR3 is CSARQDRTQYF. CDR3 in DNA: TGCAGTGCTAGACAGGACAGGACCCAGTACTTC.

V and J are TRBV7-9 and TRBJ2-1; 11 bases are shared with TRBD2. The CDR3 has 15 residues. With 5 bases clipped from V and 8 bases from J, the junction kept 8 bases outside the gene matches. Germline assignment: CDR1 SEHNR and CDR2 FQNEAQ (reference sequence). The CDR3 region has the DNA TGTGCCAGCAGCCCCGTACTAGCGGGGGTGGATGAGCAGTTCTTC. Amino acid sequence: CASSPVLAGVDEQFF.

The chain combines TRBV18 with TRBJ1-4; TRBD1 agrees at 10 bases. The germline gives CDR1 KGHSH, CDR2 LQKENI. The CDR3 covers 16 residues. Unmatched junction bases numbered 9, after V lost 4 bases and J lost 7 bases. As DNA, the CDR3 is TGTGCCAGCTCACGTGACTGGGGGACAGGGGCTGAAAAACTGTTTTTT. It translates to CASSRDWGTGAEKLFF.

The chain couples TRBV6-1 to TRBJ2-1; 12 nucleotides match TRBD2. Germline-derived CDR1 and CDR2 are MNHNS and SASEGT. The CDR3 covers 17 residues. J was trimmed by 10 bases and V by 0 bases; bases with no gene match: 10. CDR3 loop: CASSEALRTSGAREQFF. In DNA form, the CDR3 reads TGTGCCAGCAGTGAAGCGCTTCGGACTAGCGGGGCCCGGGAGCAGTTCTTC.

This clone was observed a few times. This chain uses TRBV28 with TRBJ2-3; 7 positions match TRBD1. CDR1 and CDR2 (germline): MDHEN, SYDVKM. The trim removed 7 bases at V and 5 bases at J, leaving 6 bases unmatched. This CDR3 has 13 residues. DNA for the CDR3: TGTGCCAGCACTAGGGGGCTGGGAGATACGCAGTATTTT. Translated, it gives CASTRGLGDTQYF.

This chain joins TRBV4-3 and TRBJ2-3, with a weak D call TRBD1 (5 bases). The ends were cut back, 4 bases at V and 4 bases at J, with 21 bases in the middle. Germline CDR1 is LGHNA and CDR2 is YSLEER. The CDR3 spans 17 residues. The CDR3 spells CASSLGVGASDPDTQYF. DNA of the CDR3: TGCGCCAGCAGCCTAGGGGTGGGCGCGTCCGACCCAGATACGCAGTATTTT.

Only a few counts were recorded for this clone. The CDR3 region is CASSSLAGPLGYTF. DNA for the CDR3: TGTGCCAGCAGTTCCCTGGCAGGGCCGCTTGGCTACACCTTC. V is TRBV27 and J is TRBJ1-2; D is perhaps TRBD1 (5 bases). CDR1 is MNHEY and CDR2 is SMNVEV in the germline V gene (reference sequence). Trimming stripped 4 bases from V and 7 bases from J, with 16 bases between. CDR3 size: 14 residues.

The chain couples TRBV6-4 to TRBJ2-1, with 7 bases lining up with TRBD2. The J segment lost 5 bases and the V segment lost 1 base, leaving 5 bases of the junction unmatched. This CDR3 is built from 15 residues. Germline V gene sequence: CDR1 MRHNA, CDR2 SNTAGT. CDR3 in amino acids: CASSDWGGSDNEQFF. CDR3 DNA: TGTGCCAGCAGTGACTGGGGGGGGTCGGACAATGAGCAGTTCTTC.